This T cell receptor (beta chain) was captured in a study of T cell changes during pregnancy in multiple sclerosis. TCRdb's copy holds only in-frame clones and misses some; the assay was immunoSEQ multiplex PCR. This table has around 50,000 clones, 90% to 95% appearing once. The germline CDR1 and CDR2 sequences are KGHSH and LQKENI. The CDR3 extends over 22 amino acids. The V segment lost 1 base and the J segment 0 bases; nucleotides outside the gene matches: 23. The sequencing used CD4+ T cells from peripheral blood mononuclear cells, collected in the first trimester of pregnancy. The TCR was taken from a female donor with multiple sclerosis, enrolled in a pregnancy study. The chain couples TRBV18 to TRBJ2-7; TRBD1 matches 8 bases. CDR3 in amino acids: CASSPLTGQVGSWGPSSYEQYF. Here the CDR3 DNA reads TGTGCCAGCTCACCACTCACGGGACAGGTGGGATCATGGGGGCCCAGCTCCTACGAGCAGTACTTC.